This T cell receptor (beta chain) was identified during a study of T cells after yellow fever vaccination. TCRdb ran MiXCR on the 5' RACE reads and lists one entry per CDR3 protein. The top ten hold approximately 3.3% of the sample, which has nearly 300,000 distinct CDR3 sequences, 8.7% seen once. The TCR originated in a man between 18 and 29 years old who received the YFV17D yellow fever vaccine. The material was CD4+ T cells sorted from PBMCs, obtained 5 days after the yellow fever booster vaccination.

The CDR3 sequence is CATSDTGGGNQPQHF. In DNA, the CDR3 is TGTGCCACCAGTGACACAGGGGGCGGCAATCAGCCCCAGCATTTT. The chain joins TRBV24-1 to TRBJ1-5; 9 bases are a match to TRBD1. The CDR3 sequence is 15 residues long. V lost 4 bases to trimming and J lost 2 bases; unmatched junction nucleotides: 2. CDR1 and CDR2 (germline): KGHDR, SFDVKD.